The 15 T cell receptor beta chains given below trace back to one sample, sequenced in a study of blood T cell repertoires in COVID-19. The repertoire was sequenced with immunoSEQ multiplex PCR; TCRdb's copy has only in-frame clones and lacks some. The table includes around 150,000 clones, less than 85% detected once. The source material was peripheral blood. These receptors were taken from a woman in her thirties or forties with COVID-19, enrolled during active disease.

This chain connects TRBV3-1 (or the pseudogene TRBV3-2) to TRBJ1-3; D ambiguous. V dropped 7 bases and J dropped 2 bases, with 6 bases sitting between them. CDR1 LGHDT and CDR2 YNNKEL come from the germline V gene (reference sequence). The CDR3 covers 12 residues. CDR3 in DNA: TGTGCCAGCAAAGGAGCTGGAAACACCATATATTTT. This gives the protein CASKGAGNTIYF.

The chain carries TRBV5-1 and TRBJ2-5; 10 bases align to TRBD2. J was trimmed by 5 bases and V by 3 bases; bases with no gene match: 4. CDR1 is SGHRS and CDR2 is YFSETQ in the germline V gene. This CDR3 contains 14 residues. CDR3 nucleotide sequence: TGCGCCAGCAGCTGGAGCGGGGGGGAGGAGACCCAGTACTTC. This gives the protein CASSWSGGEETQYF.

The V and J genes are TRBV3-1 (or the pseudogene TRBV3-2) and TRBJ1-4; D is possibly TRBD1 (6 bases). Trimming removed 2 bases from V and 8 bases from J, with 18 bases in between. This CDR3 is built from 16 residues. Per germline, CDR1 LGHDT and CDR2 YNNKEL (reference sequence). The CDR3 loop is CASSQTPQGSSEKLFF. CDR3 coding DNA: TGTGCCAGCAGCCAAACCCCCCAGGGGTCATCCGAAAAACTGTTTTTT.

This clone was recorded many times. The CDR3 sequence: CAWTGQGGEKLFF. As DNA, the CDR3 is TGTGCCTGGACGGGACAGGGGGGCGAAAAACTGTTTTTT. J is TRBJ1-4 and V is TRBV30; TRBD1 matches at 11 bases. J lost 8 bases, V lost 4 bases, and 3 bases had no gene match. CDR3 size: 13 residues. Germline CDR1 reads GTSNPN; CDR2 reads SVGIG (reference sequence).

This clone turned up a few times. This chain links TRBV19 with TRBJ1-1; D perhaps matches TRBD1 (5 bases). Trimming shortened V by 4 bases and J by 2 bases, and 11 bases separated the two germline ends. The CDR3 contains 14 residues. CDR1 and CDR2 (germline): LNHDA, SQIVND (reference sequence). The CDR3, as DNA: TGTGCCAGTAGTAGGAGGGACGGCAACACTGAAGCTTTCTTT. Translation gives CASSRRDGNTEAFF.

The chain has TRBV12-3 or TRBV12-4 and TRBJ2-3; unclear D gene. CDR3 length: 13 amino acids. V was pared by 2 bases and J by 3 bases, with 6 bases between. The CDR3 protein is CASSLLRTDTQYF. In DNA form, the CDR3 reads TGTGCCAGCAGTTTACTCAGAACAGATACGCAGTATTTT.

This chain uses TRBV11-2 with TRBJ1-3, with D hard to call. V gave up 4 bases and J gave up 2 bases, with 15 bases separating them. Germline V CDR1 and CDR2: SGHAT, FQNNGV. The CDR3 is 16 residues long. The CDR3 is CASSSPGKLAGNTIYF. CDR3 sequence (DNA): TGTGCCAGCAGCTCCCCCGGGAAACTGGCTGGAAACACCATATATTTT.

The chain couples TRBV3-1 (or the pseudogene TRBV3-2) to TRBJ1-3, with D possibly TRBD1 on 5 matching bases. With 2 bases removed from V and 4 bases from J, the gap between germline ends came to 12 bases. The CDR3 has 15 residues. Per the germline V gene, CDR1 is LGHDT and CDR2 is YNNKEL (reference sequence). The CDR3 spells CASSQTQGGGNTIYF. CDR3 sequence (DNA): TGTGCCAGCAGCCAAACTCAGGGTGGGGGAAACACCATATATTTT.

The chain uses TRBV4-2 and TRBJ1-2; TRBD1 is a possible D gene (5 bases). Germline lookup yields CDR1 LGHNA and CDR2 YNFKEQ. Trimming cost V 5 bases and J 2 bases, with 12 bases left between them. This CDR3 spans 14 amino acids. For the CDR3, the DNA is TGTGCCAGCAGCATGGTCGGGGGGAACTATGGCTACACCTTC. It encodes CASSMVGGNYGYTF.

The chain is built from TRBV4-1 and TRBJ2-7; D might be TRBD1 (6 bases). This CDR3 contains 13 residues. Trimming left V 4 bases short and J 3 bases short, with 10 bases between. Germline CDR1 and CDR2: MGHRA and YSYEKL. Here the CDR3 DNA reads TGCGCCAGCAGCCGAGAAGGGGGCTACGAGCAGTACGTC. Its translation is CASSREGGYEQYV.

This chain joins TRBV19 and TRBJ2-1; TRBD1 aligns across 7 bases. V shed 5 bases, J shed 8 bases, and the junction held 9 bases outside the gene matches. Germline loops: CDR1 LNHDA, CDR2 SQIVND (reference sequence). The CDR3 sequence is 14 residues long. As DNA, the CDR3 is TGTGCCAGTAGTTTCGGGACAGTTGGAGATGAGCAGTTCTTC. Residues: CASSFGTVGDEQFF.

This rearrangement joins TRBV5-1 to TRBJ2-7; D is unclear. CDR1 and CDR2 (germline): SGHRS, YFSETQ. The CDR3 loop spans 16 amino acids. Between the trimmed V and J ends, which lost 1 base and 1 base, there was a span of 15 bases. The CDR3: CASSLNPSAMSYEQYF. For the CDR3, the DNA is TGCGCCAGCAGCTTGAACCCCTCAGCGATGTCCTACGAGCAGTACTTC.

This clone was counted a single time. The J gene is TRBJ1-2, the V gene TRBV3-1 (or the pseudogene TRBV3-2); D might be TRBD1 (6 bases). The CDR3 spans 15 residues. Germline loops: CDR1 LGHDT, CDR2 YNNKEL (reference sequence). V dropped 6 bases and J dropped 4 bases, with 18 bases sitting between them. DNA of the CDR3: TGTGCCAGCAGTCCCACAGGGACCGCCATCTATGGCTACACCTTC. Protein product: CASSPTGTAIYGYTF.

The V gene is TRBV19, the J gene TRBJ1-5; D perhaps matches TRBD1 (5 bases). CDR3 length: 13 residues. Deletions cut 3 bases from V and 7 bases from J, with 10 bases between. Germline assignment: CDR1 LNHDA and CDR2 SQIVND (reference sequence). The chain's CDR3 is CASSMRGEQPQHF. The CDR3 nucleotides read TGTGCCAGTAGTATGCGGGGCGAGCAGCCCCAGCATTTT.

CDR3: CATQGAGANVLTF. The CDR3 region has the DNA TGTGCCACCCAGGGGGCTGGGGCCAACGTCCTGACTTTC. The chain has TRBV2 and TRBJ2-6, with 7 nucleotides matching TRBD1. Germline CDR1 and CDR2: SNHLY and FYNNEI. V dropped 10 bases and J dropped 2; count of bases not matched to a gene: 2. This CDR3 has 13 residues.